A single TCR beta chain is shown here with its context. Antigen: not known. Some clones are missing from TCRdb's copy, which holds only in-frame ones; the method was immunoSEQ multiplex PCR. Of 150,000 to 180,000 clones detected, around nine tenths appear once; the ten largest clones hold about 20%. The data stem from a study of T cell responses to AZD1222 COVID-19 vaccine. Study-wide results and limits: It was only five to seven AZD1222 recipients who were seropositive at baseline. An increase in Spike-specific TCR breadth and depth was observed after two AZD1222 doses. Donors, mostly white British, included more females; clonal diversity was possibly underestimated.

J gave up 8 bases and V 8 bases, and 8 bases lay outside the gene matches. CDR1 and CDR2 (germline): SQVTM, ANQGSEA. The CDR3 extends over 12 amino acids. The starting material was peripheral blood, obtained on day 0 of AZD1222 vaccination. This clonotype was obtained from an adult in good health. The V and J genes are TRBV29-1 and TRBJ1-2, with 10 bases lining up with TRBD1. In nucleotides, the CDR3 is TGCAGCTTCGACAGGGGGCTGCGGGGCTACACCTTC. This sequence encodes CSFDRGLRGYTF.